These 22 T cell receptor beta chains share one sample of origin, sequenced in a study of shared clonotypes between healthy human individuals. CD45RO-negative, CCR7-selected cells formed the naive CD8 fraction, which excluded terminally differentiated effector memory CD45RA+ cells. Repertoires were generated with immunoSEQ multiplex PCR, while TCRdb's copy carries only in-frame clones and drops some. The data contain approximately 2,000,000 clones, 93% of them singletons. Source material: naive CD8+ T cells from PBMCs. These receptors all come from a man between 18 and 29 years old in good health. Some clones in this sample may be carry-over from other donors' samples.

About this clone itself: The sample contains more than one DNA sequence encoding this CDR3. The chain combines TRBV6-1 with TRBJ1-2; no definite D call. The V end was cut by 3 bases, the J end by 2 bases, with 7 bases between. CDR3 length: 13 amino acids. Germline-derived CDR1 and CDR2 are MNHNS and SASEGT. CDR3 sequence: CASSEVPNYGYTF. CDR3 DNA: TGTGCCAGCAGTGAGGTGCCAAACTATGGCTACACCTTC.

This chain joins TRBV4-3 and TRBJ2-3; D not resolved. From germline, CDR1 is LGHNA and CDR2 YSLEER. Trimming cost V 1 base and J 3 bases, with 11 bases left between them. The length of the CDR3 is 15 residues. The CDR3 sequence: CASSQVFGNTDTQYF. CDR3 DNA: TGCGCCAGCAGCCAAGTTTTTGGGAATACAGATACGCAGTATTTT.

This chain connects TRBV27 to TRBJ2-7; TRBD2 matches at 9 bases. The CDR3 extends over 14 amino acids. Germline trimming cut 5 bases from V and 5 bases from J; bases unmatched to any gene: 7. Germline CDR1 reads MNHEY; CDR2 reads SMNVEV (reference sequence). The CDR3 here is CASSPGLARHEQYF. DNA of the CDR3: TGTGCCAGCAGTCCCGGACTAGCGCGCCACGAGCAGTACTTC.

For the CDR3, the DNA is TGCGCCAGCAGCTTGAATCCCATCGATGGCTACACCTTC. Translation: CASSLNPIDGYTF. V gene TRBV5-1 combines with J gene TRBJ1-2; D is undetermined. Germline lookup yields CDR1 SGHRS and CDR2 YFSETQ. Trimming pared 1 base from V and 6 bases from J, leaving 10 bases between. The CDR3 is 13 amino acids.

The chain carries TRBV2 and TRBJ2-7; 9 bases are a match to TRBD1. CDR1 and CDR2 from the germline V gene are SNHLY and FYNNEI. The CDR3 consists of 16 residues. The V segment lost 11 bases and the J segment 4 bases; nucleotides outside the gene matches: 18. CDR3 amino acids: CAAGEGPGQGEYEQYF. The CDR3 DNA sequence: TGTGCCGCAGGGGAGGGACCGGGACAGGGCGAATACGAGCAGTACTTC.

V usage is TRBV19 and J usage is TRBJ1-3, with TRBD1 matching 7 bases. V shed 10 bases, J shed 1 base, and the junction held 4 bases outside the gene matches. Germline V CDR1 and CDR2: LNHDA, SQIVND (reference sequence). The CDR3 consists of 13 residues. CDR3 nucleotide sequence: TGTGCCACCCACAGGGGTTCTGGAAACACCATATATTTT. Residues: CATHRGSGNTIYF.

This chain connects TRBV9 to TRBJ2-7; the D gene could be TRBD1 or TRBD2 (5 bases each). The germline V gene encodes CDR1 SGDLS and CDR2 YYNGEE. This CDR3 spans 13 amino acids. Trimming cost V 3 bases and J 7 bases, with 14 bases left between them. The CDR3 coding sequence is TGTGCCAGCAGCGCATGGGACCCGGGGGAGCAGTACTTC. The encoded protein is CASSAWDPGEQYF.

V gene TRBV7-9 combines with J gene TRBJ2-7; D is unresolved. There are 12 residues in the CDR3. The germline V gene encodes CDR1 SEHNR and CDR2 FQNEAQ (reference sequence). Trimming took 5 bases from V and 2 from J, leaving 7 bases between them. In nucleotides, the CDR3 is TGTGCCAGCAGCCTTAAGCCCTACGAGCAGTACTTC. Its translation: CASSLKPYEQYF. The full variable domain, with the rest looked up from reference TRBV7-9 and TRBJ2-7, is DTGVSQNPRHKITKRGQNVTFRCDPISEHNRLYWYRQTLGQGPEFLTYFQNEAQLEKSRLLSDRFSAERPKGSFSTLEIQRTEQGDSAMYLCASSLKPYEQYFGPGTRLTVT.

The chain carries TRBV7-9 and TRBJ2-1; D is tentatively TRBD1 or TRBD2 (6 bases each). V was clipped by 4 bases and J by 0 bases, with 13 bases between them. This CDR3 region has 16 residues. CDR1 is SEHNR and CDR2 is FQNEAQ in the germline V gene (reference sequence). This CDR3 is CASSWGAGSSYNEQFF. The CDR3, as DNA: TGTGCCAGCAGCTGGGGGGCGGGCAGCTCCTACAATGAGCAGTTCTTC.

The chain recombines TRBV7-9 with TRBJ2-7, with TRBD2 as a possible D gene (6 bases). CDR1 and CDR2 from the germline V gene are SEHNR and FQNEAQ (reference sequence). Deletions cut 10 bases from V and 0 bases from J, with 10 bases between. CDR3 size: 12 residues. The CDR3 sequence: CATVTSSYEQYF. The CDR3 nucleotides read TGTGCCACTGTGACTAGCTCCTACGAGCAGTACTTC.

The V and J genes are TRBV9 and TRBJ2-2, with D perhaps TRBD2 (6 bases). V dropped 4 bases and J dropped 0 bases, with 13 bases sitting between them. CDR3 size: 16 residues. Germline CDR1 SGDLS, CDR2 YYNGEE. DNA for the CDR3: TGTGCCAGCAGCCCTATGGCGGGGACGAACACCGGGGAGCTGTTTTTT. Translation gives CASSPMAGTNTGELFF.

The chain recombines TRBV14 with TRBJ1-1; D unresolved. Germline V gene lookup returns CDR1 SGHDN and CDR2 FVKESK. The CDR3 loop spans 15 amino acids. V was pared by 0 bases and J by 1 base, with 9 bases between. CDR3 sequence: CASSQDTSRNTEAFF. The CDR3 bases are TGTGCCAGCAGCCAAGATACCAGCCGGAACACTGAAGCTTTCTTT. Drawing the rest from reference TRBV14 and TRBJ1-1, the complete variable domain is EAGVTQFPSHSVIEKGQTVTLRCDPISGHDNLYWYRRVMGKEIKFLLHFVKESKQDESGMPNNRFLAERTGGTYSTLKVQPAELEDSGVYFCASSQDTSRNTEAFFGQGTRLTVV.

With regard to this clone: The sample carries other DNA sequences with the same CDR3. The V gene is TRBV5-1, the J gene TRBJ2-7, with 10 nucleotides matching TRBD2. Germline loops: CDR1 SGHRS, CDR2 YFSETQ. J was trimmed by 1 base and V by 4 bases; bases with no gene match: 2. The CDR3 has 14 amino acids. CDR3 in DNA: TGCGCCAGCAGCCTAGCGGGAGATTCCTACGAGCAGTACTTC. Protein sequence: CASSLAGDSYEQYF.

The chain employs TRBV7-9 and TRBJ2-5, with no clear D. The V end was cut by 4 bases, the J end by 4 bases, with 22 bases between. CDR1 and CDR2 from the germline V gene are SEHNR and FQNEAQ (reference sequence). The CDR3 sequence is 17 residues long. CDR3 protein: CASSSQSDRSVVETQYF. In DNA form, the CDR3 reads TGTGCCAGCAGCTCCCAATCGGACCGTTCGGTTGTAGAGACCCAGTACTTC.

The chain carries TRBV7-9 and TRBJ2-1; D perhaps matches TRBD2 (6 bases). This CDR3 spans 17 amino acids. Germline loops: CDR1 SEHNR, CDR2 FQNEAQ (reference sequence). The V and J ends lost 2 bases and 6 bases respectively, with 20 bases between them. The CDR3 loop reads CASSLSSGGFLGNEQFF. The CDR3 DNA follows: TGTGCCAGCAGCTTATCTTCCGGGGGATTTTTGGGCAATGAGCAGTTCTTC.

This chain links TRBV9 with TRBJ2-3; 10 bases fit TRBD1. V dropped 3 bases and J dropped 6; count of bases not matched to a gene: 4. Germline CDR1 reads SGDLS; CDR2 reads YYNGEE. The CDR3 consists of 14 residues. The CDR3 loop reads CASSAWDRGDTQYF. The CDR3 DNA reads as TGTGCCAGCAGCGCTTGGGACAGGGGTGATACGCAGTATTTT.

The rearrangement joins TRBV25-1 to TRBJ2-1, with TRBD1 matching 7 bases. Losses at the gene ends were 5 bases for V and 10 bases for J; bases not matched to a gene: 8. CDR3 length equals 13 residues. Germline loops: CDR1 MGHDK, CDR2 SYGVNS. The CDR3 reads CASSLDRITEQFF. In nucleotides, the CDR3 is TGTGCCAGCAGTTTGGACAGGATTACAGAGCAGTTCTTC.

The chain carries TRBV6-5 and TRBJ1-1; the match to TRBD1 covers 8 bases. The trim removed 8 bases at V and 4 bases at J, leaving 9 bases unmatched. CDR3 length: 14 amino acids. The germline V gene encodes CDR1 MNHEY and CDR2 SVGAGI. The CDR3 loop is CASGSDRAGTEAFF. The CDR3 nucleotides read TGTGCCAGCGGCTCGGACAGGGCAGGCACTGAAGCTTTCTTT.

V is TRBV2 and J is TRBJ1-3, with D possibly being TRBD1 (5 bases). CDR3 length: 14 residues. Trimming stripped 7 bases from V and 3 bases from J, with 13 bases between. Germline loops: CDR1 SNHLY, CDR2 FYNNEI. CDR3 loop: CASTPVGGGNTIYF. The CDR3 DNA reads TGTGCCAGCACCCCGGTCGGGGGTGGAAACACCATATATTTT. Variable domain in full (rest from reference TRBV2 and TRBJ1-3): EPEVTQTPSHQVTQMGQEVILRCVPISNHLYFYWYRQILGQKVEFLVSFYNNEISEKSEIFDDQFSVERPDGSNFTLKIRSTKLEDSAMYFCASTPVGGGNTIYFGEGSWLTVV.

J is TRBJ2-7 and V is TRBV6-1, with D possibly being TRBD2 (5 bases). Trimming removed 3 bases from V and 3 bases from J, with 9 bases in between. The CDR3 consists of 13 residues. CDR1 is MNHNS, CDR2 SASEGT, per germline. CDR3 DNA: TGTGCCAGCAGTGACAAGGGAGTCTACGAGCAGTACTTC. Its translation is CASSDKGVYEQYF.

CDR3 protein: CASSPQGPGTEAFF. Here the CDR3 DNA reads TGTGCCAGCAGCCCACAGGGGCCTGGCACTGAAGCTTTCTTT. V is TRBV7-8 and J is TRBJ1-1, with TRBD1 matching 7 bases. This CDR3 is built from 14 residues. J was trimmed by 4 bases and V by 5 bases; bases with no gene match: 7. The germline V gene has CDR1 SGHVS and CDR2 FQNEAQ. Looking up the rest from reference TRBV7-8 and TRBJ1-1 gives the full variable domain: GAGVSQSPRYKVAKRGQDVALRCDPISGHVSLFWYQQALGQGPEFLTYFQNEAQLDKSGLPSDRFFAERPEGSVSTLKIQRTQQEDSAVYLCASSPQGPGTEAFFGQGTRLTVV.

The sample holds one count of this clone. J is TRBJ2-3 and V is TRBV29-1, with D possibly matching TRBD2 (5 bases). Deletions cut 6 bases from V and 0 bases from J, with 19 bases between. CDR1 SQVTM and CDR2 ANQGSEA come from the germline V gene. CDR3 length equals 16 residues. CDR3 protein: CSVSARGWPSTDTQYF. The CDR3 nucleotides read TGCAGCGTCTCCGCTCGCGGGTGGCCTAGCACAGATACGCAGTATTTT.